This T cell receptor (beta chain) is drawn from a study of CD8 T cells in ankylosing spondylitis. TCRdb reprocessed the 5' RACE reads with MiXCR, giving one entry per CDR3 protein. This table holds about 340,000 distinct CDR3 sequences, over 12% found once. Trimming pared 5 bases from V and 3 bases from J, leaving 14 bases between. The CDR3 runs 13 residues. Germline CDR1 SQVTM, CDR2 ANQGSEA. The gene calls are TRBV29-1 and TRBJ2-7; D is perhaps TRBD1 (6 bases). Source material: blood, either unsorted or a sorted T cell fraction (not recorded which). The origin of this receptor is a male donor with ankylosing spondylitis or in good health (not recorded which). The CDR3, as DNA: TGCAGCGTTTGGGCAGGGGACCTCTACGAGCAGTACTTC. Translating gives CSVWAGDLYEQYF.